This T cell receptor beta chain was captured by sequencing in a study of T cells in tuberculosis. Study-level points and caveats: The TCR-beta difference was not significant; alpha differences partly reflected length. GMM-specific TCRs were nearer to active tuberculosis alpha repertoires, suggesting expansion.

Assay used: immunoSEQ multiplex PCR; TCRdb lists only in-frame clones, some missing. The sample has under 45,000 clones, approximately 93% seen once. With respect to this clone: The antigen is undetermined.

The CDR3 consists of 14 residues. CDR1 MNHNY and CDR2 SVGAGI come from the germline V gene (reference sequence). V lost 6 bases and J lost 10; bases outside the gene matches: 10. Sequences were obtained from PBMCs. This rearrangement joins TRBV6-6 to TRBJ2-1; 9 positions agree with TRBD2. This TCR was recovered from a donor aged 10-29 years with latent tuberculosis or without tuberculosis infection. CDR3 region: CASSRRGGPFEQFF. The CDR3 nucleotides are TGTGCCAGCAGCCGGCGGGGGGGGCCGTTCGAGCAGTTCTTC.